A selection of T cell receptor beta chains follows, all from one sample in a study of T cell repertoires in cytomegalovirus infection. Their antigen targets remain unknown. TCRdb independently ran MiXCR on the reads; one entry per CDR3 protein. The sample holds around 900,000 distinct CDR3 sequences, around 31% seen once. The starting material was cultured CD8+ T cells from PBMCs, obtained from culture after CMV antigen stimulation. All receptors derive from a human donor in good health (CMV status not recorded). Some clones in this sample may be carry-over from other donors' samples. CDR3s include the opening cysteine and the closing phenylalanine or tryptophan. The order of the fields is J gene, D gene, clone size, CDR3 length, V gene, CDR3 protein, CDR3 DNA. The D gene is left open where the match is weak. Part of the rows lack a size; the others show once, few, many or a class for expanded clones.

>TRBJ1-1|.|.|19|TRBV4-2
CASSQGPGGYGAMNTEAFF
TGTGCCAGCAGCCAAGGGCCAGGAGGTTATGGGGCGATGAACACTGAAGCTTTCTTT
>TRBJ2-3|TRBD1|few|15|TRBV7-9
CASRFRDRGTDTQYF
TGTGCCAGCAGGTTCCGGGACAGGGGCACAGATACGCAGTATTTT
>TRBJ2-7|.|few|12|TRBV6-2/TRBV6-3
CASSYEVYEQYF
TGTGCCAGCAGTTACGAGGTCTACGAGCAGTACTTC
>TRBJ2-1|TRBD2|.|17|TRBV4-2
CASSRAPGLALDNEQFF
TGTGCCAGCAGCCGGGCGCCGGGACTAGCGTTGGACAATGAGCAGTTCTTC
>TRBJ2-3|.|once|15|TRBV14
CASSEGLGRTDTQYF
TGTGCCAGCAGCGAGGGATTGGGGCGCACAGATACGCAGTATTTT
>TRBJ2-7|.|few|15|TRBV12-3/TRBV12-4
CASSLARGAAPEQYF
TGTGCCAGCAGTTTAGCGAGGGGGGCAGCCCCCGAGCAGTACTTC
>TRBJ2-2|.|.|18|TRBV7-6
CASSLAFYSDLNTGELFF
TGTGCCAGCAGCTTAGCCTTTTACAGCGATCTGAACACCGGGGAGCTGTTTTTT
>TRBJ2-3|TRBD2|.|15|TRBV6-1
CASRDLLAGVDTQYF
TGTGCCAGCAGAGACTTACTAGCGGGGGTAGATACGCAGTATTTT
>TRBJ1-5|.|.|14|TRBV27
CASSSLDSNQPQHF
TGTGCCAGCAGTTCCCTGGATAGCAATCAGCCCCAGCATTTT
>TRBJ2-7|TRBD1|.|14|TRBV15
CATSSGTGQNEQYF
TGTGCCACCAGCAGCGGGACAGGGCAAAACGAGCAGTACTTC
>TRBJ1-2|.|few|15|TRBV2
CASSDNSPANYGYTF
TGTGCCAGCAGTGACAACAGCCCAGCTAACTATGGCTACACCTTC
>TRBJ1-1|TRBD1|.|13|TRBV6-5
CATATGGNTEAFF
TGTGCCACTGCAACAGGGGGAAACACTGAAGCTTTCTTT
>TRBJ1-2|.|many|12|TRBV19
CASSMDLWYYTF
TGTGCCAGTAGTATGGATCTATGGTACTACACCTTC
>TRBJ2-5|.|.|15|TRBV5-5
CASSPTGFLAETQYF
TGTGCCAGCAGCCCAACAGGGTTCCTGGCAGAGACCCAGTACTTC
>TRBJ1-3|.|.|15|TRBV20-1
CSARISYRIENTIYF
TGCAGTGCTCGGATTTCTTACAGGATTGAAAACACCATATATTTT
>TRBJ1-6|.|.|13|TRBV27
CASSLIYNSPLHF
TGTGCCAGCAGTTTGATTTATAATTCACCCCTCCACTTT